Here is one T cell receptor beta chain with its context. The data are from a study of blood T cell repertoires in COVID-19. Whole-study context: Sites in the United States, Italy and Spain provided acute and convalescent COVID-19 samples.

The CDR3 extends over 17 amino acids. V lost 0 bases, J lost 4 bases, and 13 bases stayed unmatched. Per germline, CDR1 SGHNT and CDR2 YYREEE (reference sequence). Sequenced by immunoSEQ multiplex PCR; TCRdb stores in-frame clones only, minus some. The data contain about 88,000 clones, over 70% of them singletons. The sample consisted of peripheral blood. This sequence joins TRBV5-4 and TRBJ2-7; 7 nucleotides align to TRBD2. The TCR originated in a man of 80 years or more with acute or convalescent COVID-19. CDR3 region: CASSLGLAETLGYEQYF. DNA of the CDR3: TGTGCCAGCAGCTTGGGACTAGCTGAGACCCTTGGGTACGAGCAGTACTTC.